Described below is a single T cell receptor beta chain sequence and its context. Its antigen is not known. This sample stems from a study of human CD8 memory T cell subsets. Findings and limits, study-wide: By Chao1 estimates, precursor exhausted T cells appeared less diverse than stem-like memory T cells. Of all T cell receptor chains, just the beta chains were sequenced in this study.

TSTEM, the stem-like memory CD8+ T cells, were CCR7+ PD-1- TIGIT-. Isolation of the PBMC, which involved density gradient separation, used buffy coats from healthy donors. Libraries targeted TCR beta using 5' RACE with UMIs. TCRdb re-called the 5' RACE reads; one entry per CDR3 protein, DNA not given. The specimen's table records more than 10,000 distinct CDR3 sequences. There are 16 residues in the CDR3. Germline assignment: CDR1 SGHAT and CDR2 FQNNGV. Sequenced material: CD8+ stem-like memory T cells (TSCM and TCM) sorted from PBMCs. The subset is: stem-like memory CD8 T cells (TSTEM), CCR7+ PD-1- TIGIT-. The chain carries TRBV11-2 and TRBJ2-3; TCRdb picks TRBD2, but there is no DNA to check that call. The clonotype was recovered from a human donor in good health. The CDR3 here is CASSPPLAGFTDTQYF.